The 9 T cell receptor beta chains reported below all come from one sample, sequenced in a study of T cell responses to AZD1222 COVID-19 vaccine. TCRdb keeps only in-frame clones here, not all; method: immunoSEQ multiplex PCR. This table has over 100,000 clones, approximately 90% appearing once. Sequences were derived from peripheral blood, sampled on day 0 of AZD1222 vaccination. The receptors derive from an adult in good health.

The chain carries TRBV7-3 and TRBJ1-1, with 7 bases fitting TRBD1. Looked up from germline, CDR1 is SGHTA and CDR2 is FQGTGA. The CDR3 has 15 amino acids. Trimming took 6 bases from V and 0 from J; bases not matched to a gene: 7. The CDR3 DNA sequence: TGTGCCAGCAGTACTCAGACAGGGATGAACACTGAAGCTTTCTTT. Protein sequence: CASSTQTGMNTEAFF.

This clone was counted once. A much bigger clone sits one base away, suggesting this may be a read error. Other DNA variants within this sample encode the same CDR3. The rearrangement joins TRBV9 to TRBJ2-2; maybe TRBD2 (6 bases). Germline CDR1 is SGDLS and CDR2 is YYNGEE. The CDR3 has 17 residues. The V end lost 7 bases, the J end lost 4 bases, and 23 bases lay between the germline ends. The CDR3 DNA reads as TGTGCCAGCGCTTTGGGGGTGACACGGGGGAGCACCGGGGAGCTGTTTTTT. It translates to CASALGVTRGSTGELFF.

V usage is TRBV5-1 and J usage is TRBJ1-2, with D uncertain. This CDR3 region has 12 residues. V was cut by 0 bases and J by 6 bases, with 6 bases left in between. Germline lookup yields CDR1 SGHRS and CDR2 YFSETQ. The CDR3 DNA follows: TGCGCCAGCAGCTTGGCTGGAGATGGCTACACCTTC. The encoded protein is CASSLAGDGYTF.

J is TRBJ2-2 and V is TRBV5-8, with a possible D match to TRBD1 (6 bases). The CDR3 totals 14 residues. CDR1 is SGHTS, CDR2 YDEGEE, per germline. V was trimmed by 4 bases and J by 1 base, leaving 8 bases between them. Here the CDR3 DNA reads TGTGCCAGCAGCACAGGGAAGAACACCGGGGAGCTGTTTTTT. Protein: CASSTGKNTGELFF.

J is TRBJ1-1 and V is TRBV27, with a weak D call TRBD1 (5 bases). The germline V gene has CDR1 MNHEY and CDR2 SMNVEV (reference sequence). The V and J ends lost 2 bases and 5 bases respectively, with 9 bases between them. There are 13 residues in the CDR3. CDR3 nucleotide sequence: TGTGCCAGCAGTTTAGGTAGGGGAACTGAAGCTTTCTTT. Its protein is CASSLGRGTEAFF.

This clone was recorded once. This rearrangement joins TRBV11-2 to TRBJ2-7, with a weak D call TRBD1 (6 bases). Germline V gene lookup returns CDR1 SGHAT and CDR2 FQNNGV. Between the trimmed V and J ends, which lost 4 bases and 5 bases, there was a span of 24 bases. The CDR3 totals 17 residues. The CDR3 reads CASSWGPRAEWGNEQYF. DNA of the CDR3: TGTGCCAGCAGCTGGGGGCCGAGGGCGGAGTGGGGGAACGAGCAGTACTTC.

The chain uses TRBV11-2 and TRBJ1-2; 9 nucleotides line up with TRBD1. The junction had 10 bases not matched to a gene; V was cut back by 5 bases and J by 0 bases. The CDR3 has 17 residues. Germline V gene sequence: CDR1 SGHAT, CDR2 FQNNGV. CDR3 DNA sequence: TGTGCCAGCAGCCATTACCGGGACAGGGTTTCTAACTATGGCTACACCTTC. It translates to CASSHYRDRVSNYGYTF.

The V call is TRBV7-9, the J call TRBJ1-2; 8 nucleotides agree with TRBD1. The germline CDR1 and CDR2 sequences are SEHNR and FQNEAQ (reference sequence). V lost 5 bases to trimming and J lost 4 bases; unmatched junction nucleotides: 9. This CDR3 contains 15 residues. In DNA form, the CDR3 reads TGTGCCAGCAGCGCCGGGACAGGCGAGACCTATGGCTACACCTTC. It translates to CASSAGTGETYGYTF. Filled out from reference TRBV7-9 and TRBJ1-2, the complete variable domain reads DTGVSQNPRHKITKRGQNVTFRCDPISEHNRLYWYRQTLGQGPEFLTYFQNEAQLEKSRLLSDRFSAERPKGSFSTLEIQRTEQGDSAMYLCASSAGTGETYGYTFGSGTRLTVV.

J is TRBJ2-2 and V is TRBV15, with a possible D match to TRBD1 (5 bases). CDR3 length: 15 amino acids. Germline V gene sequence: CDR1 LNHNV, CDR2 YYDKDF (reference sequence). V lost 5 bases and J 4 bases, leaving 14 bases between the germline ends. The CDR3 sequence is CATSEAVDTTGELFF. In DNA, the CDR3 is TGTGCCACCAGCGAGGCGGTGGACACCACCGGGGAGCTGTTTTTT.